This passage covers 13 T cell receptor beta chains from one sample sequenced in a study of low-dose radiotherapy and immunotherapy resistance in tumors. First-strand cDNA used TRAV- and TRBV-specific primers, covering alpha and beta chains. Amplification, which lasted roughly 20 PCR cycles, used a constant-region primer and V-primer adapter to amplify TCRs. TCRdb re-derived calls from the reads in MiXCR, one entry per CDR3 protein. The sample contains more than 50,000 distinct CDR3 sequences, about 25% of which appear only once. As to time point: before trial treatment. The material was PBMCs, obtained before treatment. These receptors came from a male donor with rectosigmoid adenocarcinoma.

This chain links TRBV6-2 or TRBV6-3 with TRBJ2-7, with D unclear. The CDR3 spans 14 residues. Germline CDR1 reads MNHEY; CDR2 reads SVGEGT. V lost 3 bases and J lost 7, with 16 bases in between. The CDR3 reads CASSYPAGMREQYF. CDR3 nucleotide sequence: TGTGCCAGCAGTTATCCCGCCGGTATGAGGGAGCAGTACTTC.

This clonotype was picked up many times. The genes are TRBV20-1 and TRBJ2-7; D gene unclear. Germline-derived CDR1 and CDR2 are DFQATT and SNEGSKA (reference sequence). CDR3 length: 15 residues. Trimming stripped 4 bases from V and 3 bases from J, with 19 bases between. CDR3 coding DNA: TGCAGTGCTAAGGGCCCCGAGGCTAACCTCTACGAGCAGTACTTC. This encodes CSAKGPEANLYEQYF.

This clonotype came up many times. The junction departs from the called germline gene at one end, perhaps through a read error. The chain links TRBV18 to TRBJ1-5, with TRBD1 matching over 7 bases. The CDR3 totals 15 residues. CDR1 is KGHSH, CDR2 LQKENI, per germline. The CDR3 is CASSPVEGGKQPQHF. DNA of the CDR3: TGTGCCAGCTCACCGGTTGAAGGGGGCAAGCAGCCCCAGCATTTT.

Many counts were recorded for this clonotype. This chain uses TRBV5-1 with TRBJ1-1; D is possibly TRBD1 (6 bases). The V and J ends lost 0 bases and 4 bases respectively, with 16 bases between them. This CDR3 is built from 16 residues. Germline CDR1 is SGHRS and CDR2 is YFSETQ. CDR3 loop: CASSLVAGVITTEAFF. In DNA, the CDR3 is TGCGCCAGCAGCTTGGTGGCAGGGGTGATCACCACTGAAGCTTTCTTT.

V is TRBV12-3 or TRBV12-4 and J is TRBJ2-3; TRBD2 matches at 8 bases. V shed 6 bases, J shed 4 bases, and the junction held 12 bases outside the gene matches. The CDR3 runs 16 residues. The CDR3 is CASSRAGLAGSDTQYF. The CDR3 coding sequence is TGTGCCAGCAGCAGGGCAGGACTAGCTGGCTCAGATACGCAGTATTTT.

This clonotype was observed many times. This chain joins TRBV7-9 and TRBJ2-3, with 7 bases that match TRBD1. This CDR3 region has 14 residues. V was pared by 2 bases and J by 6 bases, with 5 bases of the junction left unmatched. Germline V lookup: CDR1 SEHNR, CDR2 FQNEAQ (reference sequence). In DNA, the CDR3 is TGTGCCAGCAGCTTAATGCAGGGGGAGGATACGCAGTATTTT. Amino acid sequence: CASSLMQGEDTQYF.

On this clonotype itself: Only one base separates this from a far larger clonotype, so it likely reflects a read error. The chain joins TRBV11-2 to TRBJ2-7; TRBD1 is a possible D gene (6 bases). The germline gives CDR1 SGHAT, CDR2 FQNNGV. The V end was cut by 8 bases, the J end by 10 bases, with 18 bases between. This CDR3 is built from 12 residues. CDR3 protein: CASSQGHRVQYF. The DNA of the CDR3 is TGTGCCAGCTCACAAGGACACAGGGTACAGTACTTC.

This clonotype was seen many times. The chain uses TRBV12-3 or TRBV12-4 and TRBJ2-3; D remains unclear. CDR3 size: 14 residues. The V end was cut by 2 bases, the J end by 3 bases, with 9 bases between. Here the CDR3 reads CASSLMTGTDTQYF. CDR3 DNA sequence: TGTGCCAGCAGTTTAATGACCGGAACAGATACGCAGTATTTT.

This clonotype was detected many times. The chain has TRBV7-2 and TRBJ1-5, with D maybe TRBD1 (6 bases). This CDR3 has 18 amino acids. With 1 base removed from V and 0 bases from J, the gap between germline ends came to 16 bases. Germline CDR1 SGHTA, CDR2 FQGNSA. The CDR3 DNA is TGTGCCAGCAGCTTAGTGGGACAACTACGGGGTAGCAATCAGCCCCAGCATTTT. Residues: CASSLVGQLRGSNQPQHF.

This clonotype was seen repeatedly, ten times or more. The gene calls are TRBV18 and TRBJ2-1; no clear D. V was clipped by 3 bases and J by 9 bases, with 9 bases between them. Germline V lookup: CDR1 KGHSH, CDR2 LQKENI. CDR3 length: 12 amino acids. The CDR3 spells CASSPGRVEQFF. The CDR3 DNA sequence: TGTGCCAGCTCACCGGGAAGGGTTGAGCAGTTCTTC. The full variable domain, rest sourced from reference TRBV18 and TRBJ2-1, is NAGVMQNPRHLVRRRGQEARLRCSPMKGHSHVYWYRQLPEEGLKFMVYLQKENIIDESGMPKERFSAEFPKEGPSILRIQQVVRGDSAAYFCASSPGRVEQFFGPGTRLTVL.

This clonotype is medium-sized by share. The chain is built from TRBV27 and TRBJ2-1, with D unresolved. The V and J ends lost 6 bases and 9 bases respectively, with 9 bases between them. Looked up from germline, CDR1 is MNHEY and CDR2 is SMNVEV (reference sequence). The CDR3 totals 11 residues. The CDR3 is CASSRRTEQFF. CDR3 in DNA: TGTGCCAGCAGCCGAAGAACTGAGCAGTTCTTC.

The chain has TRBV28 and TRBJ2-7, with 12 nucleotides matching TRBD2. The CDR3 is made up of 20 amino acids. Germline loops: CDR1 MDHEN, CDR2 SYDVKM. V shed 3 bases and J 0 bases; nucleotides not matched to a gene: 15. The CDR3 nucleotides read TGTGCCAGCAGTTTCCCAGGATACGGACTAGCGGGGCCCGTCTCCTACGAGCAGTACTTC. Amino acid sequence: CASSFPGYGLAGPVSYEQYF. Variable domain in full (rest from reference TRBV28 and TRBJ2-7): DVKVTQSSRYLVKRTGEKVFLECVQDMDHENMFWYRQDPGLGLRLIYFSYDVKMKEKGDIPEGYSVSREKKERFSLILESASTNQTSMYLCASSFPGYGLAGPVSYEQYFGPGTRLTVT.

This clonotype has at least ten counts. Written as DNA, the CDR3 is TGTGCCAGTAGTATTGACCACAATGAGCAGTTCTTC. This gives the protein CASSIDHNEQFF. The J gene is TRBJ2-1, the V gene TRBV19; D not certain. V lost 3 bases and J lost 5, with 5 bases in between. The CDR3 is 12 residues long. Germline V CDR1 and CDR2: LNHDA, SQIVND (reference sequence).